These T cell receptor beta chains were read from a single sample in a study of T cells after yellow fever vaccination. Using its own MiXCR run on the 5' RACE reads, TCRdb lists one record per CDR3 protein. Among 300,000 to 400,000 distinct CDR3 sequences listed, approximately 11% were seen once. The specimen comprised CD4+ T cells sorted from PBMCs, sampled 45 days after the yellow fever booster vaccination. The receptors originated from a man in his late teens or twenties who received the YFV17D yellow fever vaccine. Each CDR3 is given without its conserved first and last residue. Size values are once, few and many counts, or a class for expanded clones, and some rows have none.

cdr3_aa v_call clone_size
SASVAGVIYEQY TRBV20-1 few
ASSLETGMGPQH TRBV7-2 few
AISERSNYGYT TRBV10-3 .
ASRQAGGLETQY TRBV19 few
ASRHRVEEGEAF TRBV6-5 many
ASSTTRQGNYEQY TRBV7-2 many
ASSQDPLGQGGQY TRBV4-1 many
ASSLATSGGADTQY TRBV5-1 medium-sized
ASSPKNTLGGQPQH TRBV18 few
ASSQDLLPGNTEAF TRBV3-1 .
AISESGRGQY TRBV10-3 .
ASSLINSHEKLF TRBV7-2 .
ASSVAGGLVETQY TRBV9 many
ATSDLGEGYT TRBV24-1 .
ASSHKTVVTETQY TRBV6-5 .
ARKPGQGTYEQY TRBV9 many
ASSLVAGGETQY TRBV7-6 few
ASSLRLASGETQY TRBV7-2 few
SAKRGRGGTDTQY TRBV20-1 .
ASSRLRAGGYT TRBV3-1 many
ASSPRDRNIQY TRBV12-3/TRBV12-4 many
ATSRGGWGARAETQY TRBV15 .
ASSSGSYEQY TRBV19 many
ASSIPRTSGGYNEQF TRBV14 many
ASSPRDRANTQY TRBV28 few
ATLQPGSSYNEQF TRBV19 .
ASSQTERNTIY TRBV3-1 .
ASTWGFINEQF TRBV28 many
ASSQDTSRAEAF TRBV3-1 few
ASSPGATRSTGELF TRBV5-4 few
ASSLTGAYNEQF TRBV28 few
ASSYSTGGLAQY TRBV6-6 few